The next 30 T cell receptor beta chains were all read from a single sample in a study of cytomegalovirus exposure and HLA in healthy donors. TCRdb's table, derived via immunoSEQ multiplex PCR, lists solely in-frame clones and lacks some. The repertoire holds 260,000 or so clones, about 90% seen once, with approximately 3% in the top ten. Material: PBMCs. The receptors come from a young woman in good health and CMV-seronegative.

The V and J genes are TRBV7-9 and TRBJ2-1, with 11 bases aligning to TRBD2. The V gene end was trimmed by 1 base and the J gene end by 4 bases; junction bases not matched to a gene: 3. The germline V gene encodes CDR1 SEHNR and CDR2 FQNEAQ (reference sequence). This CDR3 region has 16 residues. The CDR3 reads CASSLGGTSGYNEQFF. In nucleotides, the CDR3 is TGTGCCAGCAGCTTAGGCGGGACTAGCGGATACAATGAGCAGTTCTTC.

This clone was observed a handful of times. The CDR3 coding sequence is TGTGCCAGCAGCTTCGGACAGAGTAGCACCGGGGAGCTGTTTTTT. Its protein product is CASSFGQSSTGELFF. The V gene is TRBV11-3, the J gene TRBJ2-2, with a possible D match to TRBD1 (6 bases). The CDR3 is made up of 15 amino acids. Germline CDR1 SGHNT, CDR2 YENEEA. V lost 3 bases to trimming and J lost 4 bases, with 12 bases between them.

The CDR3 is CASSSGTGTDFSGNTIYF. Written as DNA, the CDR3 is TGTGCCAGCAGTTCTGGAACCGGGACAGATTTCTCTGGAAACACCATATATTTT. The chain combines TRBV27 with TRBJ1-3, with 7 bases fitting TRBD1. Germline CDR1 MNHEY, CDR2 SMNVEV (reference sequence). The V segment lost 4 bases and the J segment 0 bases; nucleotides outside the gene matches: 12. This CDR3 has 18 amino acids.

The rearrangement links TRBV5-1 to TRBJ2-7; the match to TRBD1 covers 10 bases. This CDR3 region has 14 residues. Unmatched junction bases numbered 4, after V lost 3 bases and J lost 4 bases. From germline, CDR1 is SGHRS and CDR2 YFSETQ. The CDR3: CASSWTGGQYEQYF. The DNA for the CDR3 is TGCGCCAGCAGCTGGACAGGGGGTCAGTACGAGCAGTACTTC.

In its sample, this clone was seen once. The V call is TRBV5-4, the J call TRBJ1-2; 9 nucleotides match TRBD1. Per germline, CDR1 SGHNT and CDR2 YYREEE (reference sequence). After removal of 4 bases from V and 7 bases from J, the junction contained 5 bases not matched to a gene. There are 13 residues in the CDR3. The CDR3 sequence is CASSQDRGGGYTF. The CDR3 DNA reads as TGTGCCAGCAGCCAGGACAGGGGCGGTGGCTACACCTTC.

The CDR3 coding sequence is TGTGCCAGCAGCCCTAGCGTCTCCTACGAGCAGTACTTC. This gives the protein CASSPSVSYEQYF. The rearrangement links TRBV7-6 to TRBJ2-7; perhaps TRBD2 as D (6 bases). Germline V lookup: CDR1 SGHVS, CDR2 FNYEAQ. Trimming took off 5 bases at V and 0 bases at J, with 8 bases between the two ends. The CDR3 runs 13 residues. Full variable domain (missing parts from reference TRBV7-6 and TRBJ2-7): GAGVSQSPRYKVTKRGQDVALRCDPISGHVSLYWYRQALGQGPEFLTYFNYEAQQDKSGLPNDRFSAERPEGSISTLTIQRTEQRDSAMYRCASSPSVSYEQYFGPGTRLTVT.

J is TRBJ2-7 and V is TRBV7-9; 7 bases align to TRBD1. J was trimmed by 0 bases and V by 5 bases; bases with no gene match: 7. The CDR3 is made up of 15 amino acids. Germline CDR1 SEHNR, CDR2 FQNEAQ (reference sequence). The CDR3 DNA follows: TGTGCCAGCAGCATACCACAGGGGACCTCCTACGAGCAGTACTTC. Protein sequence: CASSIPQGTSYEQYF.

The chain recombines TRBV15 with TRBJ2-7; unclear D gene. V dropped 0 bases and J dropped 1 base, with 10 bases sitting between them. CDR1 LNHNV and CDR2 YYDKDF come from the germline V gene (reference sequence). There are 15 residues in the CDR3. The CDR3 sequence is CATSRDKHQSYEQYF. The CDR3 DNA reads TGTGCCACCAGCAGAGATAAGCACCAATCCTACGAGCAGTACTTC.

The chain is built from TRBV19 and TRBJ1-4; D is unresolved. The CDR3 has 12 residues. In germline, CDR1 is LNHDA, CDR2 SQIVND (reference sequence). The ends were cut back, 6 bases at V and 8 bases at J, with 10 bases in the middle. The CDR3 loop reads CASSPLAEKLFF. The CDR3 nucleotides read TGTGCCAGTAGCCCCCTGGCCGAAAAACTGTTTTTT.

The chain recombines TRBV28 with TRBJ2-7, with D maybe TRBD2 (5 bases). V lost 4 bases and J lost 1, with 11 bases in between. This CDR3 is 14 amino acids long. Germline V gives CDR1 MDHEN, CDR2 SYDVKM. This chain's CDR3 is CASSSRRGSYEQYF. The CDR3 DNA sequence: TGTGCCAGCAGTTCAAGACGGGGATCCTACGAGCAGTACTTC.

The rearrangement links TRBV6-5 to TRBJ1-1; no clear D gene. From germline, CDR1 is MNHEY and CDR2 SVGAGI. The ends were cut back, 7 bases at V and 1 base at J, with 10 bases in the middle. The CDR3 consists of 13 residues. CDR3 in DNA: TGTGCCAGCATATCCAATAGGAACACTGAAGCTTTCTTT. Its translation: CASISNRNTEAFF.

The chain has TRBV5-4 and TRBJ2-3; D gene unclear. Germline V gives CDR1 SGHNT, CDR2 YYREEE (reference sequence). This CDR3 region has 12 residues. Trimming left V 1 base short and J 2 bases short, with 2 bases between. The CDR3 DNA reads as TGTGCCAGCAGCTTGTTCACAGATACGCAGTATTTT. Residues: CASSLFTDTQYF.

The chain carries TRBV30 and TRBJ2-1; D remains unclear. V lost 0 bases and J lost 4, with 10 bases in between. The CDR3 contains 14 residues. The germline gives CDR1 GTSNPN, CDR2 SVGIG (reference sequence). CDR3 sequence: CAWSVRVGYNEQFF. The DNA for the CDR3 is TGTGCCTGGAGTGTACGAGTTGGGTACAATGAGCAGTTCTTC.

The rearrangement uses TRBV18 and TRBJ1-5, with D hard to call. This CDR3 has 15 amino acids. The germline CDR1 and CDR2 sequences are KGHSH and LQKENI. Deletions cut 1 base from V and 6 bases from J, with 13 bases between. The CDR3 nucleotides read TGTGCCAGCTCACCACGTGAGGGAACCAGTCAGCCCCAGCATTTT. Its translation is CASSPREGTSQPQHF.

This chain links TRBV5-6 with TRBJ1-2, with D tentatively TRBD1 (6 bases). Per germline, CDR1 SGHDT and CDR2 YYEEEE. Trimming removed 3 bases at V and 7 bases at J, with 13 bases between. CDR3 length equals 13 residues. The CDR3 here is CASSSLQGVGYTF. In DNA form, the CDR3 reads TGTGCCAGCAGCTCATTACAGGGAGTTGGCTACACCTTC.

The gene calls are TRBV7-2 and TRBJ2-2; 7 bases line up with TRBD1. Per germline, CDR1 SGHTA and CDR2 FQGNSA. The trim removed 7 bases at V and 4 bases at J, leaving 6 bases unmatched. This CDR3 has 14 residues. CDR3 sequence reads: CASTPGTATGELFF. For the CDR3, the DNA is TGTGCCAGCACTCCCGGGACAGCCACCGGGGAGCTGTTTTTT.

This clone was seen only a few times. This rearrangement joins TRBV7-9 to TRBJ2-7; no definite D call. Germline V gene data show CDR1 as SEHNR and CDR2 as FQNEAQ (reference sequence). This CDR3 contains 13 residues. The V and J ends lost 1 base and 2 bases respectively, with 6 bases between them. CDR3 sequence reads: CASSLEAPYEQYF. The CDR3 DNA reads TGTGCCAGCAGCTTAGAAGCTCCCTACGAGCAGTACTTC.

This clone was observed a single time. The chain links TRBV27 to TRBJ1-1, with 8 positions matching TRBD1. The germline gives CDR1 MNHEY, CDR2 SMNVEV (reference sequence). The trim removed 2 bases at V and 2 bases at J, leaving 7 bases unmatched. The CDR3 loop spans 16 amino acids. Here the CDR3 reads CASSLEAGGFNTEAFF. CDR3 in DNA: TGTGCCAGCAGTTTAGAAGCAGGGGGCTTTAACACTGAAGCTTTCTTT.

Comment on this clone: One junction end disagrees with the germline gene, perhaps due to a read error. J is TRBJ2-7 and V is TRBV19, with D unresolved. The length of the CDR3 is 12 residues. Germline V gives CDR1 LNHDA, CDR2 SQIVND (reference sequence). The CDR3 is CASIDGSNEQYF. The CDR3 region has the DNA TGTGCCAGTATTGACGGCTCCAACGAGCAGTACTTC.

The chain couples TRBV27 to TRBJ2-1; 11 bases match TRBD2. This CDR3 region has 15 residues. CDR1 is MNHEY, CDR2 SMNVEV, per germline (reference sequence). V gave up 9 bases and J gave up 4 bases; unmatched junction bases: 8. The CDR3 loop is CARPGLADPYNEQFF. CDR3 DNA sequence: TGTGCCAGACCGGGACTAGCGGACCCATACAATGAGCAGTTCTTC.

Here the CDR3 DNA reads TGTGCCAGCAGCTCGTATAGCGGGAGGGGAAACGAGCAGTACTTC. Its protein is CASSSYSGRGNEQYF. The genes are TRBV7-9 and TRBJ2-7; TRBD2 aligns across 11 bases. Germline lookup yields CDR1 SEHNR and CDR2 FQNEAQ (reference sequence). J was trimmed by 5 bases and V by 4 bases; bases with no gene match: 7. The CDR3 extends over 15 amino acids.

The chain joins TRBV29-1 to TRBJ2-7, with D perhaps TRBD1 (6 bases). The germline gives CDR1 SQVTM, CDR2 ANQGSEA. The CDR3 runs 13 residues. The V and J ends lost 7 bases and 1 base respectively, with 14 bases between them. The CDR3 protein is CSGNRDMSYEQYF. Here the CDR3 DNA reads TGCAGCGGCAACCGGGACATGTCCTACGAGCAGTACTTC.

This chain joins TRBV15 and TRBJ2-1; 9 bases map to TRBD1. The CDR3 runs to 14 residues. The V gene's germline CDR1 is LNHNV and CDR2 YYDKDF (reference sequence). J was trimmed by 5 bases and V by 2 bases; bases with no gene match: 1. The CDR3 loop is CATSRRTGDNEQFF. The CDR3 region has the DNA TGTGCCACCAGCAGACGGACAGGGGACAATGAGCAGTTCTTC.

The gene calls are TRBV5-6 and TRBJ2-1, with D perhaps TRBD1 (5 bases). This CDR3 has 11 residues. Trimming pared 7 bases from V and 9 bases from J, leaving 11 bases between. Germline V gives CDR1 SGHDT, CDR2 YYEEEE. In nucleotides, the CDR3 is TGTGCCAGCCTCAGGGAAGGTGAGCAGTTCTTC. It is translated as CASLREGEQFF.

The V and J genes are TRBV29-1 and TRBJ2-1; no reliable D call. The CDR3 is 10 amino acids. The V gene lost 3 bases and the J gene lost 4 bases, with 1 base spanning the gap. From germline, CDR1 is SQVTM and CDR2 ANQGSEA. CDR3 nucleotides: TGCAGCGTTGAGTACAATGAGCAGTTCTTC. Amino acids: CSVEYNEQFF.

V usage is TRBV19 and J usage is TRBJ2-5, with D possibly matching TRBD1 (5 bases). Between the trimmed V and J ends, which lost 5 bases and 1 base, there was a span of 23 bases. Per germline, CDR1 LNHDA and CDR2 SQIVND (reference sequence). The CDR3 consists of 18 residues. The CDR3 DNA is TGTGCCAGTAGTGGGGCCAAAGGGATCACTGGCCTCCAAGAGACCCAGTACTTC. It encodes CASSGAKGITGLQETQYF.

The chain carries TRBV5-6 and TRBJ2-3; 10 bases line up with TRBD2. The CDR3 covers 16 residues. Germline CDR1 reads SGHDT; CDR2 reads YYEEEE. V was clipped by 0 bases and J by 4 bases; unmatched bases: 5. CDR3 sequence: CASSLASGRFADTQYF. Here the CDR3 DNA reads TGTGCCAGCAGCTTGGCTAGCGGGAGATTCGCAGATACGCAGTATTTT.

The chain combines TRBV18 with TRBJ2-5, with a tentative D call TRBD2 (6 bases). Germline loops: CDR1 KGHSH, CDR2 LQKENI. The CDR3 runs 15 residues. V was shortened by 6 bases and J by 0 bases, with 14 bases between the two germline ends. The CDR3 bases are TGTGCCAGCTCCCCAATCGGAGGGGACCAAGAGACCCAGTACTTC. It yields the protein CASSPIGGDQETQYF.

V and J are TRBV27 and TRBJ2-7; 8 positions agree with TRBD2. CDR1 and CDR2 (germline): MNHEY, SMNVEV (reference sequence). The CDR3 is 15 amino acids. V shed 4 bases and J 4 bases; nucleotides not matched to a gene: 9. CDR3 sequence (DNA): TGTGCCAGCAGTTACGCTAGCGGGTATCAGTACGAGCAGTACTTC. Encoded protein: CASSYASGYQYEQYF.

This clone was found a few times. The gene calls are TRBV7-2 and TRBJ1-2; D uncertain. Trimming stripped 4 bases from V and 6 bases from J, with 9 bases between. CDR3 length equals 12 residues. Per germline, CDR1 SGHTA and CDR2 FQGNSA. CDR3 in amino acids: CASSSGRDGYTF. The CDR3 region has the DNA TGTGCCAGCAGCTCCGGACGAGATGGCTACACCTTC.